The 31 T cell receptor beta chains given below trace back to one sample, sequenced in a study of Tregs in tolerant kidney transplant recipients. The repertoire was sequenced with immunoSEQ multiplex PCR; TCRdb's copy has only in-frame clones and lacks some. Of around 52,000 clones listed, around four fifths are singletons. Sequencing was performed on CD4+ T cells from blood. The receptors stem from a human donor in good health.

The V and J genes are TRBV7-2 and TRBJ1-2; no definite D call. The CDR3 length is 18 residues. The ends were cut back, 2 bases at V and 3 bases at J, with 22 bases in the middle. The germline V gene encodes CDR1 SGHTA and CDR2 FQGNSA. CDR3 coding DNA: TGTGCCAGCAGCTTATCCCCACGGGTAACAGTCGGGCACTATGGCTACACCTTC. Protein product: CASSLSPRVTVGHYGYTF.

CDR3: CASKPGAYSGNTIYF. In DNA, the CDR3 is TGTGCCAGCAAACCAGGGGCCTACTCTGGAAACACCATATATTTT. The chain links TRBV28 to TRBJ1-3; perhaps TRBD1 as D (6 bases). Germline V gene data show CDR1 as MDHEN and CDR2 as SYDVKM. With 7 bases removed from V and 0 bases from J, the gap between germline ends came to 13 bases. The CDR3 totals 15 residues.

The gene calls are TRBV5-4 and TRBJ1-1; D may be TRBD1 (6 bases). The length of the CDR3 is 15 residues. Germline CDR1 and CDR2: SGHNT and YYREEE (reference sequence). The V end was cut by 4 bases, the J end by 0 bases, with 13 bases between. CDR3 DNA sequence: TGTGCCAGCAGCCTACAAGGACAGATGAACACTGAAGCTTTCTTT. Translated: CASSLQGQMNTEAFF. The full variable domain, completed using reference TRBV5-4 and TRBJ1-1, is ETGVTQSPTHLIKTRGQQVTLRCSSQSGHNTVSWYQQALGQGPQFIFQYYREEENGRGNFPPRFSGLQFPNYSSELNVNALELDDSALYLCASSLQGQMNTEAFFGQGTRLTVV.

This sequence joins TRBV4-1 and TRBJ2-5; D might be TRBD1 or TRBD2, each matching 6 bases. The CDR3 is 15 residues long. Germline V lookup: CDR1 MGHRA, CDR2 YSYEKL. V lost 2 bases, J lost 3 bases, and 13 bases lay in between. In DNA form, the CDR3 reads TGCGCCAGCAGCCAATGGGGGGCAGGAAAAGAGACCCAGTACTTC. Encoded protein: CASSQWGAGKETQYF.

V is TRBV6-5 and J is TRBJ1-3; D possibly corresponds to TRBD1 (5 bases). This CDR3 has 14 residues. V was pared by 6 bases and J by 7 bases, with 16 bases between. Germline loops: CDR1 MNHEY, CDR2 SVGAGI. The CDR3, as DNA: TGTGCCAGCAGCGGGACTCTCTTCGGGAACACCATATATTTT. Residues: CASSGTLFGNTIYF.

The V gene is TRBV10-3, the J gene TRBJ2-1; TRBD2 agrees at 7 bases. This CDR3 has 13 amino acids. Losses at the gene ends were 6 bases for V and 5 bases for J; bases not matched to a gene: 4. The germline gives CDR1 ENHRY, CDR2 SYGVKD. The CDR3 DNA is TGTGCCATCAGCCCCGGACTAGACAATGAGCAGTTCTTC. It encodes CAISPGLDNEQFF.

Ten or more counts support this clone. This chain connects TRBV14 to TRBJ1-4; D gene uncertain. Deletions cut 6 bases from V and 5 bases from J, with 13 bases between. CDR3 size: 14 residues. CDR1 and CDR2 (germline): SGHDN, FVKESK. The CDR3 coding sequence is TGTGCCAGCAGGGCCGGGGTAAAAAATGAAAAACTGTTTTTT. Translating gives CASRAGVKNEKLFF.

The chain employs TRBV14 and TRBJ2-5; D is unresolved. This CDR3 spans 13 amino acids. From germline, CDR1 is SGHDN and CDR2 FVKESK. The V end lost 7 bases, the J end lost 4 bases, and 13 bases lay between the germline ends. The DNA of the CDR3 is TGTGCCAGCAATCTTCACGTCGGAGAGACCCAGTACTTC. This gives the protein CASNLHVGETQYF.

The chain couples TRBV30 to TRBJ1-1; tentative D call: TRBD1 (5 bases). Per germline, CDR1 GTSNPN and CDR2 SVGIG (reference sequence). This CDR3 comprises 13 residues. The germline V and J ends were trimmed by 3 bases and 7 bases, with 15 bases remaining between them. DNA for the CDR3: TGTGCCTGGAGAAACGGGGGGTACGGTGAAGCTTTCTTT. Residues: CAWRNGGYGEAFF.

The V gene is TRBV29-1, the J gene TRBJ1-2; D remains unclear. Between the trimmed V and J ends, which lost 0 bases and 2 bases, there was a span of 10 bases. CDR1 and CDR2 (germline): SQVTM, ANQGSEA. The CDR3 length is 14 residues. CDR3 amino acids: CSVEDRRKNYGYTF. DNA for the CDR3: TGCAGCGTTGAAGACCGCAGGAAGAACTATGGCTACACCTTC.

V usage is TRBV21-1 and J usage is TRBJ2-7; the DNA was not compared with TRBD2, the D call given in the table. TRBV21-1 is shown as a pseudogene. The CDR3 contains 15 residues. The CDR3 is CASNHGTSGSYEQYF. CDR3 nucleotides: TGTGCCAGCAACCACGGGACTAGCGGGAGCTACGAGCAGTACTTC.

This clone was picked up a small number of times. The rearrangement uses TRBV6-1 and TRBJ2-3, with 7 bases lining up with TRBD1. Germline-derived CDR1 and CDR2 are MNHNS and SASEGT. The ends lost 9 bases at V and 3 bases at J; junction bases unmatched: 9. The CDR3 spans 14 residues. In DNA form, the CDR3 reads TGTGCCAGTACGACAGGGTCGGGAACAGATACGCAGTATTTT. This codes for CASTTGSGTDTQYF.

The rearrangement joins TRBV5-6 to TRBJ1-1; D call uncertain. The CDR3 extends over 14 amino acids. In germline, CDR1 is SGHDT, CDR2 YYEEEE. Between the trimmed V and J ends, which lost 0 bases and 1 base, there was a span of 7 bases. The chain's CDR3 is CASSLGRPNTEAFF. The CDR3, as DNA: TGTGCCAGCAGCTTGGGGCGGCCGAACACTGAAGCTTTCTTT.

The V gene is TRBV30, the J gene TRBJ2-1, with D possibly TRBD2 on 5 matching bases. The CDR3 totals 11 residues. Germline-derived CDR1 and CDR2 are GTSNPN and SVGIG (reference sequence). Trimming stripped 1 base from V and 11 bases from J, with 9 bases between. The DNA of the CDR3 is TGTGCCTGGAGTGCCAGCGGCCAGCAGTTCTTC. Its translation is CAWSASGQQFF.

This clone was seen more than once but under ten times. This chain uses TRBV11-1 with TRBJ2-1, with a weak D call TRBD1 (5 bases). The CDR3 contains 15 residues. The V and J ends lost 1 base and 6 bases respectively, with 13 bases between them. Germline lookup yields CDR1 SGHAT and CDR2 FQDESV (reference sequence). For the CDR3, the DNA is TGTGCCAGCAGCTTAGTGACAGATCCTTCCAATGAGCAGTTCTTC. This translates into CASSLVTDPSNEQFF.

The rearrangement links TRBV11-3 to TRBJ2-1; D may be TRBD2 (6 bases). CDR1 and CDR2 (germline): SGHNT, YENEEA. The V and J ends lost 4 bases and 8 bases respectively, with 15 bases between them. CDR3 size: 14 residues. DNA for the CDR3: TGTGCCAGCAGCTACCACGGGAGAAGGGATGAGCAGTTCTTC. Amino acids: CASSYHGRRDEQFF.

The CDR3 protein is CASSRDRVYGYTF. CDR3 DNA sequence: TGTGCCAGCAGTCGGGACAGGGTGTATGGCTACACCTTC. V gene TRBV6-5 combines with J gene TRBJ1-2, with 9 bases identical to TRBD1. The V and J ends lost 5 bases and 5 bases, in that order; junction bases with no gene match: 3. CDR1 is MNHEY, CDR2 SVGAGI, per germline. This CDR3 is built from 13 residues.

The chain links TRBV6-5 to TRBJ2-3, with D perhaps matching TRBD2 (7 bases). V lost 2 bases to trimming and J lost 4 bases, with 16 bases between them. This CDR3 has 16 residues. Germline V gene data show CDR1 as MNHEY and CDR2 as SVGAGI. CDR3 region: CASSYGAGASPDTQYF. CDR3 nucleotide sequence: TGTGCCAGCAGTTACGGGGCGGGGGCGAGCCCAGATACGCAGTATTTT.

The V gene is TRBV5-1, the J gene TRBJ2-5; perhaps TRBD2 as D (6 bases). Germline lookup yields CDR1 SGHRS and CDR2 YFSETQ. The ends were cut back, 2 bases at V and 3 bases at J, with 8 bases in the middle. The CDR3 is 13 amino acids. CDR3 nucleotides: TGCGCCAGCAGCTTCTTAGCGGAAGAGACCCAGTACTTC. It yields the protein CASSFLAEETQYF.

The chain employs TRBV2 and TRBJ2-7; possibly TRBD1 for D (5 bases). Looked up from germline, CDR1 is SNHLY and CDR2 is FYNNEI. The CDR3 extends over 12 amino acids. V gave up 6 bases and J gave up 4 bases, with 10 bases separating them. The CDR3 is CASSVRQYEQYF. The DNA of the CDR3 is TGTGCCAGCAGCGTACGACAGTACGAGCAGTACTTC.

The chain carries TRBV6-5 and TRBJ1-2; no reliable D call. Trimming took 0 bases from V and 2 from J, leaving 10 bases between them. The CDR3 consists of 15 residues. CDR1 is MNHEY, CDR2 SVGAGI, per germline. As DNA, the CDR3 is TGTGCCAGCAGTTACTCTAGTGTTGGGAACTATGGCTACACCTTC. Its translation: CASSYSSVGNYGYTF.

The V call is TRBV6-5, the J call TRBJ1-3; D gene ambiguous. V lost 0 bases to trimming and J lost 1 base, with 4 bases between them. The germline V gene encodes CDR1 MNHEY and CDR2 SVGAGI. The CDR3 has 14 amino acids. Here the CDR3 reads CASSYSISGNTIYF. CDR3 coding DNA: TGTGCCAGCAGTTACTCGATTTCTGGAAACACCATATATTTT.

The chain is built from TRBV5-1 and TRBJ2-5, with D unresolved. Germline V gene data show CDR1 as SGHRS and CDR2 as YFSETQ. V shed 1 base and J shed 2 bases, with 9 bases lying between them. This CDR3 contains 14 residues. CDR3: CASSLPRRQETQYF. The CDR3 DNA reads as TGCGCCAGCAGCTTGCCGAGAAGACAAGAGACCCAGTACTTC.

To note about this clone: Other nucleotide sequences in the sample specify the same CDR3. V is TRBV9 and J is TRBJ1-1; no definite D call. The length of the CDR3 is 13 residues. V shed 0 bases and J shed 1 base, with 4 bases lying between them. Germline V gives CDR1 SGDLS, CDR2 YYNGEE. The CDR3 spells CASSVGPNTEAFF. In DNA, the CDR3 is TGTGCCAGCAGCGTAGGTCCGAACACTGAAGCTTTCTTT.

The CDR3 coding sequence is TGTGCCAGCAGTTACTCGTGGAGGGAAGCCTACGAGCAGTACTTC. It encodes CASSYSWREAYEQYF. The chain employs TRBV6-5 and TRBJ2-7, with a tentative D call TRBD2 (6 bases). The CDR3 is 15 residues long. The germline CDR1 and CDR2 sequences are MNHEY and SVGAGI. The V and J ends lost 0 bases and 2 bases respectively, with 11 bases between them.

The chain combines TRBV5-6 with TRBJ1-2; 10 positions match TRBD1. Germline V gene data show CDR1 as SGHDT and CDR2 as YYEEEE. This CDR3 is built from 15 residues. Trimming cost V 0 bases and J 4 bases; bases outside gene matches: 3. CDR3 DNA: TGTGCCAGCAGCTTGGAGGGACAGGGGTTCTATGGCTACACCTTC. The encoded protein is CASSLEGQGFYGYTF.

The chain uses TRBV5-1 and TRBJ2-5; 10 nucleotides align to TRBD1. Germline lookup yields CDR1 SGHRS and CDR2 YFSETQ. The CDR3 covers 14 residues. Trimming cost V 3 bases and J 5 bases; bases outside gene matches: 4. CDR3 in DNA: TGCGCCAGCAGCTCGACAGGGGGCGCGGAGACCCAGTACTTC. Protein product: CASSSTGGAETQYF.

The V gene is TRBV5-4, the J gene TRBJ2-5; 7 nucleotides agree with TRBD1. The CDR3 totals 14 residues. Germline assignment: CDR1 SGHNT and CDR2 YYREEE (reference sequence). The V gene end was trimmed by 3 bases and the J gene end by 5 bases; junction bases not matched to a gene: 7. Written as DNA, the CDR3 is TGTGCCAGCAGCTCGGGACAGTGGGGGGAGACCCAGTACTTC. Translating it yields CASSSGQWGETQYF.

The V and J genes are TRBV6-5 and TRBJ2-1, with D possibly called TRBD1 or TRBD2 (5 bases each). The CDR3 totals 13 residues. Germline CDR1 and CDR2: MNHEY and SVGAGI. V lost 2 bases to trimming and J lost 15 bases, with 17 bases between them. The CDR3 region is CASSYEGQVFWFF. CDR3 DNA: TGTGCCAGCAGTTACGAGGGGCAGGTTTTTTGGTTCTTC.

This clone was picked up a small number of times. The chain carries TRBV4-2 and TRBJ2-7; TRBD2 might be the D (6 bases). The germline V and J ends were trimmed by 4 bases and 1 base, with 11 bases remaining between them. CDR1 is LGHNA, CDR2 YNFKEQ, per germline. The CDR3 length is 14 residues. The CDR3 reads CASSPLGTSYEQYF. CDR3 bases: TGTGCCAGCAGCCCCCTAGGGACTTCCTACGAGCAGTACTTC.

The J gene is TRBJ1-2, the V gene TRBV4-2; TRBD1 aligns across 9 bases. The CDR3 totals 16 residues. With 6 bases clipped from V and 7 bases from J, the junction kept 15 bases outside the gene matches. CDR1 is LGHNA and CDR2 is YNFKEQ in the germline V gene. This CDR3 reads CASSLGGYGTGSGYTF. In DNA, the CDR3 is TGTGCCAGCAGTCTGGGGGGTTATGGGACAGGGAGTGGCTACACCTTC.